This is a list of T cell receptor beta chains from one sample in a study of regulatory T cells in long-lasting Graves disease. TCRdb called the multiplex PCR reads again in MiXCR, with one record for every CDR3 protein. Of 400,000 to 500,000 distinct CDR3 sequences listed, under 25% were seen once; the top ten hold 7.8%. The sequenced sample was peripheral blood mononuclear cells (PBMCs), obtained when the disease was refractory, from a patient treated with antithyroid drugs. The origin of the receptors is a female donor with Graves disease. CDR3s include the opening cysteine and the closing phenylalanine or tryptophan. D genes are given only for firm matches. The size of a clone is reported for some rows only, either as once, few or many, or as a class for expanded clones.

D gene: TRBD2; clone size: many; V gene: TRBV27; J gene: TRBJ2-5; CDR3 protein: CASSAGTSDQETQYF; CDR3 DNA: TGTGCCAGCAGCGCCGGGACTAGCGACCAAGAGACCCAGTACTTC
D gene: -; clone size: many; V gene: TRBV28; J gene: TRBJ1-5; CDR3 protein: CASRLDRWPSNQPQHF; CDR3 DNA: TGTGCCAGCAGGCTGGACCGATGGCCTAGCAATCAGCCCCAGCATTTT
D gene: -; clone size: few; V gene: TRBV19; J gene: TRBJ2-1; CDR3 protein: CASESSSYNEQFF; CDR3 DNA: TGTGCCAGTGAAAGTAGCTCCTACAATGAGCAGTTCTTC
D gene: -; clone size: many; V gene: TRBV29-1; J gene: TRBJ2-7; CDR3 protein: CSVVDYEQYF; CDR3 DNA: TGCAGCGTCGTAGACTACGAGCAGTACTTC
D gene: -; clone size: many; V gene: TRBV6-5; J gene: TRBJ2-7; CDR3 protein: CASSYPPVSYEQYF; CDR3 DNA: TGTGCCAGCAGTTACCCTCCGGTCTCCTACGAGCAGTACTTC
D gene: TRBD2; clone size: -; V gene: TRBV6-1; J gene: TRBJ2-1; CDR3 protein: CASTLSGSKINEQFF; CDR3 DNA: TGTGCCAGCACACTAAGCGGGAGTAAAATCAATGAGCAGTTCTTC
D gene: TRBD2; clone size: many; V gene: TRBV6-5; J gene: TRBJ2-2; CDR3 protein: CASSYSLAGKNTGELFF; CDR3 DNA: TGTGCCAGCAGTTACTCACTAGCGGGAAAGAACACCGGGGAGCTGTTTTTT
D gene: -; clone size: few; V gene: TRBV27; J gene: TRBJ2-1; CDR3 protein: CASSFSGSSYNEQFF; CDR3 DNA: TGTGCCAGCAGTTTTTCGGGGAGCTCCTACAATGAGCAGTTCTTC
D gene: -; clone size: -; V gene: TRBV19; J gene: TRBJ2-5; CDR3 protein: CASSIFFTTPETQYF; CDR3 DNA: TGTGCCAGTAGTATCTTTTTTACCACTCCAGAGACCCAGTACTTC
D gene: TRBD1; clone size: -; V gene: TRBV5-1; J gene: TRBJ2-1; CDR3 protein: CASSLVAGGAYNEQFF; CDR3 DNA: TGCGCCAGCAGCTTGGTTGCAGGGGGCGCCTACAATGAGCAGTTCTTC